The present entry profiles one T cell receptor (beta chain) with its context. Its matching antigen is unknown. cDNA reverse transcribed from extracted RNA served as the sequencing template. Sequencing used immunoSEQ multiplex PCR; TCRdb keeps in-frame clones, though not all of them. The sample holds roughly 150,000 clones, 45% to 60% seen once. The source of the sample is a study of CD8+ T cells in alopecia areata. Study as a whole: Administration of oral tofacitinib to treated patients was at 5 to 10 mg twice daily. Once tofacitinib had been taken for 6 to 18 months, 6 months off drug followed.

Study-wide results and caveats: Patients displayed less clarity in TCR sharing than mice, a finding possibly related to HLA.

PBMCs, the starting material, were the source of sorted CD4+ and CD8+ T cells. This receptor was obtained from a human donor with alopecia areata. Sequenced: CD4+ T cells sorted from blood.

CDR3 bases: TGCAGCGTTGGCCCTCGGGGGTGGAAGGGCACAGATACGCAGTATTTT. It translates to CSVGPRGWKGTDTQYF. The gene calls are TRBV29-1 and TRBJ2-3; possibly TRBD2 for D (6 bases). Trimming left V 4 bases short and J 1 base short, with 18 bases between. The germline V gene has CDR1 SQVTM and CDR2 ANQGSEA. The CDR3 is 16 amino acids.